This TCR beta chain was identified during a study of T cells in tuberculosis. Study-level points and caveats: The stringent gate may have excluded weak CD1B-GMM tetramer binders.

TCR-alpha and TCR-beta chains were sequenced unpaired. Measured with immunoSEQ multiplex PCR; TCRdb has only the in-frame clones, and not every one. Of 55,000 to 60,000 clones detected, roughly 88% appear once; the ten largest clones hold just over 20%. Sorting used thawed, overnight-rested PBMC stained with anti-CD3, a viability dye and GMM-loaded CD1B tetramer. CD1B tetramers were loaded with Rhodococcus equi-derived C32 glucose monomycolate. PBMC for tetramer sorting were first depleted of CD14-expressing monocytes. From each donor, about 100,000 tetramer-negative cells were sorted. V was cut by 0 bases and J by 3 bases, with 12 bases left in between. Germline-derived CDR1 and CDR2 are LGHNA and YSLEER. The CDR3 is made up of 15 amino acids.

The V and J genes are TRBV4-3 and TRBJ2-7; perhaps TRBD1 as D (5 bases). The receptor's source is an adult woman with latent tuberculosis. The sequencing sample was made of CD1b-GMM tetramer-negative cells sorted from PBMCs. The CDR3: CASSQDRVLSYEQYF. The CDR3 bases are TGCGCCAGCAGCCAAGACAGGGTTCTTAGCTACGAGCAGTACTTC.